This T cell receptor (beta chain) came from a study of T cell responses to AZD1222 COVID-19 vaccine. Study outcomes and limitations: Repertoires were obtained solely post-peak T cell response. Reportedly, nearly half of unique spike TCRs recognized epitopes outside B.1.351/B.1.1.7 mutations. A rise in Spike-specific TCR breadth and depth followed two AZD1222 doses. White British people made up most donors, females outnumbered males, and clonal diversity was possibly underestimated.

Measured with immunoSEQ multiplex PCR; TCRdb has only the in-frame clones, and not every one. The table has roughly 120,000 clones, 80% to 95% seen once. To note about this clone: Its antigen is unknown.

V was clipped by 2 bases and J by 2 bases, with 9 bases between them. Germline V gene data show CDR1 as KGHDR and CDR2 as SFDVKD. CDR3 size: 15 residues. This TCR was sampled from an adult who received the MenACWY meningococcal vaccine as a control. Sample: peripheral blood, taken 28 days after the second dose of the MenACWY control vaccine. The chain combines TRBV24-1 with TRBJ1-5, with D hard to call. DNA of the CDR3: TGTGCCACCAGTGATTCAACCTCGGGCAATCAGCCCCAGCATTTT. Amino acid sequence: CATSDSTSGNQPQHF.